The 32 T cell receptor beta chains listed next were all sequenced from one sample in a study of neurological immune-mediated disorders. From the 5' RACE reads, TCRdb called clonotypes with MiXCR, one entry per CDR3 protein. The sample shows about 120,000 distinct CDR3 sequences, around 3% of them seen only once. What was sequenced was PBMCs. The receptors originated from a woman aged 25 to 39 with multiple sclerosis.

In this sample, this clonotype turned up many times. This chain uses TRBV12-3 or TRBV12-4 with TRBJ1-2; perhaps TRBD1 as D (5 bases). Trimming stripped 8 bases from V and 2 bases from J, with 12 bases between. This CDR3 is built from 13 residues. The CDR3 nucleotides are TGTGCCAGCGGCTGGGGGGGAAACTATGGCTACACCTTC. Its translation: CASGWGGNYGYTF.

Many counts were recorded for this clonotype. The chain employs TRBV6-6 and TRBJ1-1; 7 nucleotides match TRBD1. This CDR3 is 14 amino acids long. Germline CDR1 and CDR2: MNHNY and SVGAGI (reference sequence). The V segment lost 2 bases and the J segment 4 bases; nucleotides outside the gene matches: 4. The CDR3 region has the DNA TGTGCCAGCAGTTACGACAGGGCTAGCACTGAAGCTTTCTTT. This translates into CASSYDRASTEAFF.

This clonotype was counted at least ten times. This rearrangement joins TRBV20-1 to TRBJ2-1; TRBD2 is a possible D gene (5 bases). The germline V gene encodes CDR1 DFQATT and CDR2 SNEGSKA (reference sequence). Trimming took 5 bases from V and 16 from J, leaving 18 bases between them. The CDR3 runs to 11 residues. The CDR3 region has the DNA TGCAGTGCTCCCTCCCGGAGGCGCGTTTTCTTC. Translation: CSAPSRRRVFF.

This clonotype was seen at least ten times. CDR3 nucleotide sequence: TGCGCCAGCAGCTTGGCCGTGGCGAACACTGAAGCTTTCTTT. Its translation is CASSLAVANTEAFF. The V and J genes are TRBV5-1 and TRBJ1-1; D not resolved. Germline CDR1 is SGHRS and CDR2 is YFSETQ. The CDR3 extends over 14 amino acids. Between the trimmed V and J ends, which lost 0 bases and 1 base, there was a span of 7 bases. The whole variable domain, remainder taken from reference TRBV5-1 and TRBJ1-1, is KAGVTQTPRYLIKTRGQQVTLSCSPISGHRSVSWYQQTPGQGLQFLFEYFSETQRNKGNFPGRFSGRQFSNSRSEMNVSTLELGDSALYLCASSLAVANTEAFFGQGTRLTVV.

This clonotype has only a few counts. Just one base apart from a much larger clone, this may be a read error. The genes are TRBV20-1 and TRBJ2-1; D is uncertain. Germline V gene lookup returns CDR1 DFQATT and CDR2 SNEGSKA (reference sequence). CDR3 length: 13 residues. CDR3 protein: CSLLGSTHNEQFF. CDR3 nucleotide sequence: TGCAGCCTTCTGGGCAGCACACACAATGAGCAGTTCTTC.

This clonotype was picked up many times. The chain is built from TRBV7-2 and TRBJ1-1, with a tentative D call TRBD1 (6 bases). This CDR3 is built from 13 residues. Trimming removed 0 bases at V and 8 bases at J, with 10 bases between. Germline assignment: CDR1 SGHTA and CDR2 FQGNSA. CDR3 amino acids: CASSLARQAEAFF. The DNA of the CDR3 is TGTGCCAGCAGCTTAGCTCGACAGGCGGAAGCTTTCTTT.

This clonotype was observed many times. The CDR3 loop is CASSATRKDEQFF. CDR3 DNA: TGCGCCAGCAGCGCGACTAGGAAGGATGAGCAGTTCTTC. The chain recombines TRBV5-1 with TRBJ2-1, with D possibly TRBD2 on 6 matching bases. This CDR3 comprises 13 residues. The V end was cut by 4 bases, the J end by 8 bases, with 13 bases between. Looked up from germline, CDR1 is SGHRS and CDR2 is YFSETQ.

This clonotype was picked up many times. This chain joins TRBV20-1 and TRBJ1-5; D is possibly TRBD1 (5 bases). V lost 2 bases to trimming and J lost 4 bases, with 9 bases between them. CDR1 and CDR2 from the germline V gene are DFQATT and SNEGSKA (reference sequence). This CDR3 is 13 amino acids long. The CDR3 is CSARRTLNQPQHF. CDR3 bases: TGCAGTGCTAGACGGACACTGAATCAGCCCCAGCATTTT.

This clonotype was detected ten times or more. The chain recombines TRBV12-3 or TRBV12-4 with TRBJ2-5, with D possibly being TRBD1 (5 bases). V was shortened by 0 bases and J by 1 base, with 6 bases between the two germline ends. The CDR3 has 14 residues. The CDR3 DNA reads TGTGCCAGCAGTTTAGCCAGGGTCCAAGAGACCCAGTACTTC. This encodes CASSLARVQETQYF.

This clonotype was observed at least ten times. The chain is built from TRBV12-3 or TRBV12-4 and TRBJ2-7, with D maybe TRBD1 (6 bases). The CDR3 extends over 15 amino acids. V was pared by 3 bases and J by 2 bases, with 14 bases between. Here the CDR3 reads CASSFLGTGTYEQYF. The CDR3 region has the DNA TGTGCCAGCAGTTTCTTAGGTACAGGGACCTACGAGCAGTACTTC.

This clonotype has a count of ten or more. The J gene is TRBJ1-6, the V gene TRBV5-6, with a weak D call TRBD1 (5 bases). V lost 0 bases to trimming and J lost 15 bases, with 16 bases between them. CDR1 and CDR2 from the germline V gene are SGHDT and YYEEEE. CDR3 size: 14 residues. CDR3 in amino acids: CASSLGAGYQDLHF. The CDR3 DNA follows: TGTGCCAGCAGCTTGGGGGCAGGGTACCAGGACCTCCACTTT.

This clonotype was found many times. This chain links TRBV4-3 with TRBJ1-2; D gene uncertain. The CDR3 sequence is 13 residues long. V was shortened by 1 base and J by 1 base, with 4 bases between the two germline ends. Germline CDR1 reads LGHNA; CDR2 reads YSLEER. In DNA form, the CDR3 reads TGCGCCAGCAGCCAAGGGCGTAACTATGGCTACACCTTC. It codes for CASSQGRNYGYTF.

The chain couples TRBV19 to TRBJ1-2, with D perhaps matching TRBD1 (5 bases). The CDR3 loop spans 12 amino acids. Germline lookup yields CDR1 LNHDA and CDR2 SQIVND (reference sequence). The V gene lost 3 bases and the J gene lost 7 bases, with 9 bases spanning the gap. This CDR3 is CASSIGGPGYTF. The DNA for the CDR3 is TGTGCCAGTAGTATTGGGGGTCCTGGCTACACCTTC.

At least ten counts were recorded for this clonotype. The V call is TRBV4-1, the J call TRBJ2-1; no clear D gene. The V end lost 3 bases, the J end lost 0 bases, and 9 bases lay between the germline ends. CDR3 size: 15 residues. Germline CDR1 reads MGHRA; CDR2 reads YSYEKL. The CDR3 DNA sequence: TGCGCCAGCAGCCACGAATTTAGCTCCTACAATGAGCAGTTCTTC. This sequence encodes CASSHEFSSYNEQFF.

This clonotype was found many times. The CDR3 protein is CASSFDRANSPLHF. For the CDR3, the DNA is TGTGCCAGCAGTTTCGACAGAGCGAATTCACCCCTCCACTTT. The rearrangement uses TRBV7-9 and TRBJ1-6; maybe TRBD1 (5 bases). CDR3 length: 14 amino acids. V was clipped by 6 bases and J by 7 bases, with 13 bases between them. The germline V gene encodes CDR1 SEHNR and CDR2 FQNEAQ (reference sequence).

In its sample, this clonotype was seen many times. The chain's CDR3 is CASSLRAGTNEKLFF. As DNA, the CDR3 is TGTGCCAGCAGCTTGAGGGCGGGGACTAATGAAAAACTGTTTTTT. This chain links TRBV5-4 with TRBJ1-4; D uncertain. Germline V gives CDR1 SGHNT, CDR2 YYREEE (reference sequence). Trimming cost V 1 base and J 2 bases, with 9 bases left between them. The CDR3 consists of 15 residues.

The sample holds many counts of this clonotype. This sequence joins TRBV10-1 and TRBJ1-1; TRBD1 might be the D (5 bases). The V end lost 8 bases, the J end lost 1 base, and 14 bases lay between the germline ends. The CDR3 extends over 14 amino acids. CDR1 WNHNN and CDR2 SYGVQD come from the germline V gene (reference sequence). The CDR3 sequence: CASGPGSGNTEAFF. CDR3 coding DNA: TGCGCCAGCGGACCAGGGTCCGGGAACACTGAAGCTTTCTTT.

This clonotype was observed at least ten times. The chain recombines TRBV28 with TRBJ2-5; D possibly corresponds to TRBD1 (5 bases). The germline V gene encodes CDR1 MDHEN and CDR2 SYDVKM. The CDR3 runs to 14 residues. V was shortened by 2 bases and J by 5 bases, with 12 bases between the two germline ends. CDR3 bases: TGTGCCAGCAGTTTACGACAGCTGGGCGAGACCCAGTACTTC. It yields the protein CASSLRQLGETQYF.

This clonotype was counted between two and nine times. Possible read error: a much larger clone is one base away. Since no conserved phenylalanine or tryptophan closes the CDR3, a read error is the likely cause. The rearrangement links TRBV20-1 to TRBJ1-5; no clear D. V shed 0 bases and J shed 4 bases, with 13 bases lying between them. There are 15 residues in the CDR3. From germline, CDR1 is DFQATT and CDR2 SNEGSKA (reference sequence). The CDR3 is CSARDTGRLNQPQHC. In DNA form, the CDR3 reads TGCAGTGCTAGAGATACGGGTCGCCTAAATCAGCCCCAGCATTGT.

This clonotype was found many times. One end of the junction is discordant with germline, which a read error may explain. The J gene is TRBJ2-7, the V gene TRBV29-1, with a tentative D call TRBD2 (7 bases). This CDR3 comprises 15 residues. Germline assignment: CDR1 SQVTM and CDR2 ANQGSEA. This CDR3 reads CSVPVRGANSNEQYF. In DNA, the CDR3 is TGCAGCGTTCCCGTCCGGGGGGCGAACTCCAACGAGCAGTACTTC.

This clonotype has at least ten counts. The chain couples TRBV7-9 to TRBJ2-3; 13 positions agree with TRBD2. Per the germline V gene, CDR1 is SEHNR and CDR2 is FQNEAQ (reference sequence). The CDR3 is 16 amino acids. V was pared by 6 bases and J by 5 bases, with 8 bases of the junction left unmatched. CDR3 in DNA: TGTGCCAGCAGTTCGGGACTAGCGGGATTGGGAGATACGCAGTATTTT. Residues: CASSSGLAGLGDTQYF.

The sample holds many counts of this clonotype. V usage is TRBV7-2 and J usage is TRBJ1-2, with TRBD1 matching over 7 bases. The CDR3 is made up of 15 amino acids. Germline lookup yields CDR1 SGHTA and CDR2 FQGNSA. V was clipped by 6 bases and J by 5 bases; unmatched bases: 12. This CDR3 is CASRAAGGSGYGYTF. The CDR3 coding sequence is TGTGCCAGCAGGGCCGCAGGGGGGAGCGGGTATGGCTACACCTTC.

This clonotype was found many times. The rearrangement joins TRBV20-1 to TRBJ2-7; perhaps TRBD2 as D (5 bases). Germline V CDR1 and CDR2: DFQATT, SNEGSKA (reference sequence). The CDR3 sequence is 13 residues long. V was cut by 3 bases and J by 4 bases, with 13 bases left in between. The CDR3 DNA follows: TGCAGTGCTAGTAGGGAGAACCTATACGAGCAGTACTTC. The encoded protein is CSASRENLYEQYF.

The sample holds many counts of this clonotype. The chain uses TRBV7-2 and TRBJ2-7, with D maybe TRBD1 (6 bases). V was cut by 5 bases and J by 3 bases, with 17 bases left in between. This CDR3 comprises 15 residues. In germline, CDR1 is SGHTA, CDR2 FQGNSA. CDR3 sequence: CASSHGFGGDYEQYF. In nucleotides, the CDR3 is TGTGCCAGCAGCCACGGGTTTGGGGGCGACTACGAGCAGTACTTC.

The table lists this clonotype with many counts. The chain joins TRBV7-9 to TRBJ2-1, with D possibly being TRBD1 or TRBD2 (5 bases each). From germline, CDR1 is SEHNR and CDR2 FQNEAQ (reference sequence). The CDR3 is 16 amino acids. The V gene lost 3 bases and the J gene lost 4 bases, with 16 bases spanning the gap. This CDR3 reads CASSLAGRDLYNEQFF. DNA of the CDR3: TGTGCCAGCAGCTTGGCTGGACGGGACCTATACAATGAGCAGTTCTTC.

This clonotype has ten or more counts. The chain employs TRBV5-1 and TRBJ1-1; maybe TRBD1 (5 bases). V shed 7 bases and J shed 0 bases, with 19 bases lying between them. In germline, CDR1 is SGHRS, CDR2 YFSETQ. The CDR3 length is 16 residues. CDR3 region: CASGIGPGGVNTEAFF. The CDR3, as DNA: TGCGCCAGCGGAATTGGCCCGGGGGGGGTGAACACTGAAGCTTTCTTT.

This clonotype was seen many times. The CDR3: CSVGVGAGYGANVLTF. CDR3 sequence (DNA): TGCAGCGTTGGGGTGGGGGCAGGTTACGGGGCCAACGTCCTGACTTTC. The rearrangement joins TRBV29-1 to TRBJ2-6, with D possibly being TRBD1 (6 bases). The CDR3 runs 16 residues. Germline CDR1 SQVTM, CDR2 ANQGSEA. V lost 4 bases to trimming and J lost 4 bases, with 17 bases between them.

This clonotype was recorded many times. The rearrangement uses TRBV6-5 and TRBJ2-7; 9 bases fit TRBD2. Germline loops: CDR1 MNHEY, CDR2 SVGAGI. Trimming at V came to 7 bases and at J to 3 bases, leaving 10 bases not matched to a gene. The CDR3 runs to 15 residues. CDR3 in DNA: TGTGCCAGCAACTCCGGGGCTAGCGGGAACTACGAGCAGTACTTC. This encodes CASNSGASGNYEQYF.

J is TRBJ2-7 and V is TRBV5-5; 7 bases map to TRBD2. The CDR3 is 13 residues long. Looked up from germline, CDR1 is SGHKS and CDR2 is YYEKEE (reference sequence). The ends lost 6 bases at V and 3 bases at J; junction bases unmatched: 6. CDR3 residues: CASNPWTSYEQYF. The CDR3 DNA follows: TGTGCCAGCAACCCATGGACTAGCTACGAGCAGTACTTC.

Many counts were recorded for this clonotype. This sequence joins TRBV20-1 and TRBJ2-2; 7 positions agree with TRBD1. Looked up from germline, CDR1 is DFQATT and CDR2 is SNEGSKA (reference sequence). CDR3 length: 16 residues. Trimming at V came to 0 bases and at J to 5 bases, leaving 9 bases not matched to a gene. CDR3 amino acids: CSAREMKTGRTGELFF. CDR3 DNA sequence: TGCAGTGCTAGAGAAATGAAGACAGGGCGGACCGGGGAGCTGTTTTTT.

The J gene is TRBJ2-3, the V gene TRBV19; D is perhaps TRBD1 or TRBD2 (5 bases each). Germline V gene data show CDR1 as LNHDA and CDR2 as SQIVND (reference sequence). The ends were cut back, 4 bases at V and 2 bases at J, with 13 bases in the middle. This CDR3 region has 15 residues. The CDR3 here is CASSKALGDTDTQYF. For the CDR3, the DNA is TGTGCCAGTAGTAAGGCACTGGGGGACACAGATACGCAGTATTTT.

This clonotype was counted many times. J is TRBJ2-5 and V is TRBV20-1, with 7 bases that match TRBD1. CDR3 length equals 12 residues. Germline CDR1 is DFQATT and CDR2 is SNEGSKA (reference sequence). V trimming: 6 bases; J trimming: 5 bases; junction bases outside the gene matches: 6. The CDR3 nucleotides are TGCAGTGCCCTGGACAGGACGGAGACCCAGTACTTC. This encodes CSALDRTETQYF.